Shown below are 22 T cell receptor beta chains from a single sample sequenced in a study of T cell repertoires in cytomegalovirus infection. Antigen specificity for these receptors is unknown. TCRdb processed the reads anew with MiXCR; each CDR3 protein has one entry. The sample shows 550,000 to 700,000 distinct CDR3 sequences, around two fifths of them seen only once. Sequencing was performed on cultured PBMCs, taken from culture after CMV antigen stimulation. These receptors were obtained from a human donor in good health (CMV status not recorded). Some clones in this sample may be carry-over from other donors' samples.

This clonotype was seen repeatedly, ten times or more. This chain links TRBV7-2 with TRBJ2-3; D may correspond to TRBD1 or TRBD2 (7 bases each). The germline V gene encodes CDR1 SGHTA and CDR2 FQGNSA. There are 15 residues in the CDR3. The ends were cut back, 9 bases at V and 4 bases at J, with 20 bases in the middle. The DNA for the CDR3 is TGTGCCAGTCACCTCAGGGGGGGTATTTCAGATACGCAGTATTTT. Protein sequence: CASHLRGGISDTQYF.

This clonotype was seen only a few times. This chain joins TRBV7-2 and TRBJ2-1; 8 bases are shared with TRBD2. Germline V gives CDR1 SGHTA, CDR2 FQGNSA. The CDR3 has 18 amino acids. V gave up 0 bases and J gave up 0 bases; unmatched junction bases: 7. CDR3 protein: CASSLARTSKSSYNEQFF. CDR3 bases: TGTGCCAGCAGCTTAGCCCGGACTAGCAAGAGCTCCTACAATGAGCAGTTCTTC. Using reference TRBV7-2 and TRBJ2-1 for the parts outside the CDR3, the full variable domain is GAGVSQSPSNKVTEKGKDVELRCDPISGHTALYWYRQSLGQGLEFLIYFQGNSAPDKSGLPSDRFSAERTGGSVSTLTIQRTQQEDSAVYLCASSLARTSKSSYNEQFFGPGTRLTVL.

This clonotype was recorded many times. Germline and junction disagree at one end, which may indicate a read error. The genes are TRBV7-2 and TRBJ2-3; D may be TRBD2 (6 bases). Germline CDR1 SGHTA, CDR2 FQGNSA. CDR3 length: 16 residues. CDR3 amino acids: CATSPRGRPSTDTQYF. The CDR3 DNA reads TGTGCCACCAGCCCTCGGGGGAGGCCTAGCACAGATACGCAGTATTTT.

The gene calls are TRBV15 and TRBJ1-1, with TRBD1 identical over 8 bases. The CDR3 runs 14 residues. In germline, CDR1 is LNHNV, CDR2 YYDKDF (reference sequence). The V segment lost 4 bases and the J segment 4 bases; nucleotides outside the gene matches: 5. This CDR3 is CATSMDRVGTEAFF. Here the CDR3 DNA reads TGTGCCACCAGCATGGACAGGGTGGGCACTGAAGCTTTCTTT.

The V gene is TRBV7-9, the J gene TRBJ1-4; no definite D call. The CDR3 sequence is 16 residues long. V lost 3 bases, J lost 2 bases, and 13 bases lay in between. Germline V CDR1 and CDR2: SEHNR, FQNEAQ (reference sequence). The CDR3 protein is CASSFLGVTTNEKLFF. The CDR3 DNA reads as TGTGCCAGCAGCTTTTTGGGTGTGACGACTAATGAAAAACTGTTTTTT.

This rearrangement joins TRBV7-8 to TRBJ2-7; D not certain. Per the germline V gene, CDR1 is SGHVS and CDR2 is FQNEAQ. This CDR3 comprises 12 residues. Trimming cost V 4 bases and J 7 bases, with 11 bases left between them. The chain's CDR3 is CASSSFSGEQYF. The CDR3 DNA follows: TGTGCCAGCAGCTCCTTCTCGGGTGAGCAGTACTTC. Looking up the rest from reference TRBV7-8 and TRBJ2-7 gives the full variable domain: GAGVSQSPRYKVAKRGQDVALRCDPISGHVSLFWYQQALGQGPEFLTYFQNEAQLDKSGLPSDRFFAERPEGSVSTLKIQRTQQEDSAVYLCASSSFSGEQYFGPGTRLTVT.

This clonotype was seen a few times. The J gene is TRBJ2-7, the V gene TRBV11-2; 8 nucleotides match TRBD1. The CDR3 sequence is 15 residues long. V lost 5 bases to trimming and J lost 3 bases; unmatched junction nucleotides: 9. From germline, CDR1 is SGHAT and CDR2 FQNNGV. CDR3 nucleotides: TGTGCCAGCAGCCCCAACAGGGGGTTCTACTACGAGCAGTACTTC. It is translated as CASSPNRGFYYEQYF.

The rearrangement joins TRBV4-1 to TRBJ2-6, with 7 positions matching TRBD2. With 1 base clipped from V and 0 bases from J, the junction kept 6 bases outside the gene matches. Germline CDR1 is MGHRA and CDR2 is YSYEKL. The CDR3 is 18 amino acids. The CDR3, as DNA: TGCGCCAGCAGCCAAGGCCCCGGACTAGGCTCTGGGGCCAACGTCCTGACTTTC. It yields the protein CASSQGPGLGSGANVLTF.

This clonotype occurred a few times. The chain couples TRBV20-1 to TRBJ1-4; D unclear. V gave up 5 bases and J gave up 7 bases, with 17 bases separating them. The CDR3 is 14 residues long. Looked up from germline, CDR1 is DFQATT and CDR2 is SNEGSKA (reference sequence). The DNA of the CDR3 is TGCAGTGCTCGCTCCGGGCTTGCGGGTGAAAAACTGTTTTTT. It specifies CSARSGLAGEKLFF.

This clonotype has more than one count but fewer than ten. This chain uses TRBV7-9 with TRBJ2-7; TRBD2 matches at 8 bases. The V and J ends lost 1 base and 6 bases, in that order; junction bases with no gene match: 17. CDR1 and CDR2 from the germline V gene are SEHNR and FQNEAQ (reference sequence). The CDR3 sequence is 18 residues long. The CDR3 protein is CASSLGPYTAGVEGEQYF. CDR3 bases: TGTGCCAGCAGCTTAGGTCCCTACACAGCGGGGGTCGAGGGCGAGCAGTACTTC.

In its sample, this clonotype was seen a few times. The chain employs TRBV7-2 and TRBJ2-3; 10 bases are shared with TRBD1. Germline trimming cut 5 bases from V and 6 bases from J; bases unmatched to any gene: 8. There are 15 residues in the CDR3. Germline assignment: CDR1 SGHTA and CDR2 FQGNSA. CDR3 protein: CASSPWGTGEDTQYF. In DNA, the CDR3 is TGTGCCAGCAGCCCCTGGGGGACAGGGGAGGATACGCAGTATTTT.

The chain is built from TRBV11-2 and TRBJ2-1; tentatively, D is TRBD2 (5 bases). Trimming shortened V by 5 bases and J by 1 base, and 9 bases separated the two germline ends. This CDR3 comprises 14 residues. The germline CDR1 and CDR2 sequences are SGHAT and FQNNGV. Here the CDR3 DNA reads TGTGCCAGCAGCCGAACTAGATCCTACAATGAGCAGTTCTTC. Residues: CASSRTRSYNEQFF.

The chain combines TRBV28 with TRBJ2-7; TRBD1 matches 12 bases. The CDR3 is 15 residues long. Germline assignment: CDR1 MDHEN and CDR2 SYDVKM. With V trimmed by 5 bases and J by 6 bases, 8 bases remained unmatched. The CDR3 DNA follows: TGTGCCAGCAGTCTTCCCGGGACAGGGGGCGTCGAGCAGTACTTC. Translation: CASSLPGTGGVEQYF.

In its sample, this clonotype was seen once. J is TRBJ1-2 and V is TRBV19; 10 nucleotides align to TRBD1. V trimming: 6 bases; J trimming: 4 bases; junction bases outside the gene matches: 8. The germline gives CDR1 LNHDA, CDR2 SQIVND (reference sequence). CDR3 length: 15 residues. This CDR3 reads CASRRGTGESYGYTF. CDR3 bases: TGTGCCAGTAGACGAGGGACAGGGGAAAGCTATGGCTACACCTTC. Together with reference TRBV19 and TRBJ1-2, the CDR3 gives the full variable domain: DGGITQSPKYLFRKEGQNVTLSCEQNLNHDAMYWYRQDPGQGLRLIYYSQIVNDFQKGDIAEGYSVSREKKESFPLTVTSAQKNPTAFYLCASRRGTGESYGYTFGSGTRLTVV.

This clonotype was observed a few times. The chain carries TRBV19 and TRBJ1-2; a possible D gene is TRBD1 (5 bases). The CDR3 totals 14 residues. V was trimmed by 3 bases and J by 6 bases, leaving 14 bases between them. Germline V lookup: CDR1 LNHDA, CDR2 SQIVND (reference sequence). The CDR3 spells CASSIPPQGDGYTF. In DNA form, the CDR3 reads TGTGCCAGTAGTATCCCTCCGCAGGGAGATGGCTACACCTTC.

This clonotype was picked up a small number of times. CDR3 region: CASSSRQGLAGGPHTGELFF. The CDR3 DNA follows: TGTGCCAGCAGCAGCCGACAGGGACTAGCGGGAGGGCCCCACACCGGGGAGCTGTTTTTT. The rearrangement uses TRBV7-2 and TRBJ2-2, with TRBD2 matching over 16 bases. CDR1 and CDR2 (germline): SGHTA, FQGNSA. Trimming at V came to 5 bases and at J to 3 bases, leaving 12 bases not matched to a gene. The CDR3 extends over 20 amino acids. The full variable domain, rest sourced from reference TRBV7-2 and TRBJ2-2, is GAGVSQSPSNKVTEKGKDVELRCDPISGHTALYWYRQSLGQGLEFLIYFQGNSAPDKSGLPSDRFSAERTGGSVSTLTIQRTQQEDSAVYLCASSSRQGLAGGPHTGELFFGEGSRLTVL.

J is TRBJ2-1 and V is TRBV7-2; D may correspond to TRBD1 or TRBD2 (5 bases each). This CDR3 has 15 residues. V shed 5 bases and J shed 6 bases, with 17 bases lying between them. Germline lookup yields CDR1 SGHTA and CDR2 FQGNSA. This CDR3 reads CASSNRGVGSNEQFF. CDR3 DNA: TGTGCCAGCAGCAACCGGGGCGTCGGAAGCAATGAGCAGTTCTTC.

This clonotype was observed many times. The chain joins TRBV12-3 or TRBV12-4 to TRBJ1-1; D unclear. The CDR3 loop spans 11 amino acids. V was clipped by 4 bases and J by 5 bases, with 5 bases between them. CDR3 DNA: TGTGCCAGCAGTTGGGGTACTGAAGCTTTCTTT. Amino acids: CASSWGTEAFF.

The rearrangement uses TRBV5-4 and TRBJ2-7; 9 bases are a match to TRBD2. CDR3 length: 16 amino acids. J was trimmed by 6 bases and V by 1 base; bases with no gene match: 11. The germline CDR1 and CDR2 sequences are SGHNT and YYREEE (reference sequence). The CDR3 protein is CASSLSGGGALGEQYF. DNA of the CDR3: TGTGCCAGCAGCTTGTCTGGCGGGGGGGCGTTGGGCGAGCAGTACTTC.

This clonotype occurred many times. V is TRBV7-2 and J is TRBJ2-1, with TRBD2 matching over 10 bases. Germline CDR1 reads SGHTA; CDR2 reads FQGNSA. This CDR3 spans 15 amino acids. Unmatched junction bases numbered 2, after V lost 2 bases and J lost 4 bases. The CDR3 sequence: CASSLRTSGYNEQFF. The CDR3 bases are TGTGCCAGCAGCTTAAGGACTAGCGGATACAATGAGCAGTTCTTC.

This clonotype was observed a handful of times. This chain joins TRBV7-4 and TRBJ1-4; D ambiguous. The germline gives CDR1 SGHVT, CDR2 SQSDAQ. V lost 4 bases and J 4 bases, leaving 10 bases between the germline ends. This CDR3 has 14 amino acids. The CDR3 here is CASSSHPNNEKLFF. The CDR3 DNA sequence: TGTGCCAGCAGCTCACACCCTAATAATGAAAAACTGTTTTTT.

The chain employs TRBV19 and TRBJ1-5, with TRBD1 as a possible D gene (5 bases). Per the germline V gene, CDR1 is LNHDA and CDR2 is SQIVND (reference sequence). The V end lost 9 bases, the J end lost 11 bases, and 17 bases lay between the germline ends. There are 12 residues in the CDR3. CDR3 nucleotides: TGTGCCAGCCGGGACGGGGATCGGTCCCAGCATTTT. Its protein product is CASRDGDRSQHF.